This TCR beta chain was identified during a study of blood T cell repertoires in COVID-19. In germline, CDR1 is SGHRS, CDR2 YFSETQ. J was trimmed by 2 bases and V by 0 bases; bases with no gene match: 3. The CDR3 contains 16 residues. As processed by the authors: Nucleated cell number was recorded as an estimate derived from reference gene primer amplification. Sequenced by immunoSEQ multiplex PCR; TCRdb stores in-frame clones only, minus some. V and J calls and clone size are given by that table; D and trimming were obtained from the DNA. The data show about 240,000 clones, with 85% to 90% seen just once and 6.2% held by the top ten.

The TCR was taken from a man in his 60s with acute or convalescent COVID-19. The chain joins TRBV5-1 to TRBJ2-2, with 8 bases fitting TRBD2. Material for sequencing was peripheral blood. CDR3 residues: CASSLVSGVNTGELFF. The CDR3 nucleotides are TGCGCCAGCAGCTTGGTTAGCGGGGTTAACACCGGGGAGCTGTTTTTT.